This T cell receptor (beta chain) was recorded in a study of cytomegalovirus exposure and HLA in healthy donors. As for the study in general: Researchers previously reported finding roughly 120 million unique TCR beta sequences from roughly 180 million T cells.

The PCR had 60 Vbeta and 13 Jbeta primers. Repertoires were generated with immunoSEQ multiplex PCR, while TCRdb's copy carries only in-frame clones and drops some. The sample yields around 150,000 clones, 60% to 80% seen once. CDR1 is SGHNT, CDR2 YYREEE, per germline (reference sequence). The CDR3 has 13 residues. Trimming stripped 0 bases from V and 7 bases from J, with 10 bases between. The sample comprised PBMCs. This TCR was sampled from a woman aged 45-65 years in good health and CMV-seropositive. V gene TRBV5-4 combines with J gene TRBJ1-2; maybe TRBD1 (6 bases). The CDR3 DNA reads TGTGCCAGCAGCTTGGACAGGGCCCCTGGCTACACCTTC. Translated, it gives CASSLDRAPGYTF. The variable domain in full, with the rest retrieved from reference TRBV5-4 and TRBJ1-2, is ETGVTQSPTHLIKTRGQQVTLRCSSQSGHNTVSWYQQALGQGPQFIFQYYREEENGRGNFPPRFSGLQFPNYSSELNVNALELDDSALYLCASSLDRAPGYTFGSGTRLTVV.